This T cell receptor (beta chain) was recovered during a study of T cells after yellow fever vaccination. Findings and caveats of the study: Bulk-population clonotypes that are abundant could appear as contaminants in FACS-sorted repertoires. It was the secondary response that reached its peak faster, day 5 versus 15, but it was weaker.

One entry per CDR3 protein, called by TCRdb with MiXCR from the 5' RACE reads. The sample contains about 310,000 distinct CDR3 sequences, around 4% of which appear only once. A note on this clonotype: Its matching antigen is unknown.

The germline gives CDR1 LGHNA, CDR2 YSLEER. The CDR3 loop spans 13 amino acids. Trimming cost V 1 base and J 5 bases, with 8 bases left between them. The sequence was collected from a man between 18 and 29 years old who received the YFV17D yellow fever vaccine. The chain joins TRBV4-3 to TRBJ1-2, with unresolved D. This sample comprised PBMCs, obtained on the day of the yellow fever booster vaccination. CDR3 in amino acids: CASSQVTNYGYTF. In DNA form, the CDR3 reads TGCGCCAGCAGCCAAGTTACCAATTATGGCTACACCTTC.